Presented here are 31 T cell receptor beta chains from one specimen sequenced in a study of T cell repertoires in cytomegalovirus infection. TCRdb re-derived calls from the reads in MiXCR, one entry per CDR3 protein. The sample contains around 300,000 distinct CDR3 sequences, roughly a quarter of which appear only once. Sequencing was done on a sample of PBMCs. The source of these receptors is a human donor in good health (CMV status not recorded). Some clones in this sample may be carry-over from other donors' samples.

This clonotype was counted only a few times. The CDR3 region is CASSYSAGRPTQYF. For the CDR3, the DNA is TGTGCCAGCAGTTACTCCGCCGGTAGACCGACCCAGTACTTC. The chain couples TRBV6-2 or TRBV6-3 to TRBJ2-5; the D is unclear. Trimming left V 0 bases short and J 7 bases short, with 12 bases between. The CDR3 length is 14 residues. The germline CDR1 and CDR2 sequences are MNHEY and SVGEGT.

The rearrangement links TRBV5-1 to TRBJ2-5; D assignment may be TRBD1 or TRBD2 (5 bases each). CDR1 is SGHRS and CDR2 is YFSETQ in the germline V gene. Trimming took 9 bases from V and 2 from J, leaving 17 bases between them. The CDR3 contains 14 residues. CDR3 sequence (DNA): TGCGCCACCAACACCGGGACGGGTCAAGAGACCCAGTACTTC. This translates into CATNTGTGQETQYF.

This clonotype was seen repeatedly, ten times or more. This chain joins TRBV7-8 and TRBJ2-5; either TRBD1 or TRBD2 may fit D (7 bases each). Germline-derived CDR1 and CDR2 are SGHVS and FQNEAQ. This CDR3 has 16 residues. The germline V and J ends were trimmed by 1 base and 4 bases, with 16 bases remaining between them. In nucleotides, the CDR3 is TGTGCCAGCAGCTTAGGCCCTCAGGGGGGGCGAGAGACCCAGTACTTC. Translating gives CASSLGPQGGRETQYF.

This clonotype was counted ten times or more. This chain connects TRBV7-2 to TRBJ2-7, with D hard to call. This CDR3 has 12 residues. The germline gives CDR1 SGHTA, CDR2 FQGNSA. V lost 2 bases and J lost 6, with 8 bases in between. CDR3 sequence (DNA): TGTGCCAGCAGCTTAATAAATCGCGAGCAGTACTTC. This encodes CASSLINREQYF.

The chain uses TRBV5-6 and TRBJ2-4; D is possibly TRBD1 or TRBD2 (5 bases each). V was cut by 4 bases and J by 9 bases, with 14 bases left in between. CDR3 length: 13 amino acids. Per the germline V gene, CDR1 is SGHDT and CDR2 is YYEEEE. CDR3 residues: CASSGTANLIQYF. The CDR3, as DNA: TGTGCCAGCAGCGGGACGGCCAACCTCATTCAGTACTTC.

The V gene is TRBV7-6, the J gene TRBJ2-1; tentatively, D is TRBD2 (5 bases). Germline CDR1 SGHVS, CDR2 FNYEAQ. This CDR3 has 15 residues. V shed 2 bases and J shed 6 bases, with 14 bases lying between them. CDR3 nucleotides: TGTGCCAGCAGCTTAAGGTTGCTAGCAAGCAATGAGCAGTTCTTC. Its protein is CASSLRLLASNEQFF.

J is TRBJ2-1 and V is TRBV5-1; 7 bases are a match to TRBD2. V dropped 2 bases and J dropped 7; count of bases not matched to a gene: 6. The germline V gene has CDR1 SGHRS and CDR2 YFSETQ. CDR3 length: 14 amino acids. The CDR3 region is CASSFLGRENEQFF. The DNA for the CDR3 is TGCGCCAGCAGCTTTCTAGGGAGGGAGAATGAGCAGTTCTTC.

The chain is built from TRBV20-1 and TRBJ1-4; D is undetermined. The V end was cut by 1 base, the J end by 5 bases, with 5 bases between. The CDR3 runs 12 residues. Germline V gene data show CDR1 as DFQATT and CDR2 as SNEGSKA (reference sequence). Written as DNA, the CDR3 is TGCAGTGCTAGAGTGGCGAATGAAAAACTGTTTTTT. It codes for CSARVANEKLFF.

This clonotype has ten or more counts. The rearrangement uses TRBV10-3 and TRBJ1-2; TRBD1 matches at 7 bases. This CDR3 is built from 15 residues. Germline values: CDR1 ENHRY, CDR2 SYGVKD. Trimming cost V 4 bases and J 4 bases; bases outside gene matches: 9. CDR3 sequence: CAISADRAGVYGYTF. The CDR3 DNA is TGTGCCATCAGTGCCGACAGGGCGGGGGTCTATGGCTACACCTTC.

V gene TRBV5-6 combines with J gene TRBJ2-3; weak D call: TRBD1 (6 bases). This CDR3 contains 12 residues. The V end lost 2 bases, the J end lost 9 bases, and 10 bases lay between the germline ends. The germline V gene has CDR1 SGHDT and CDR2 YYEEEE. CDR3 DNA sequence: TGTGCCAGCAGCTTTTACAGGGTGACGCAGTATTTT. Protein: CASSFYRVTQYF.

This rearrangement joins TRBV11-3 to TRBJ2-1, with 9 positions matching TRBD2. Germline CDR1 is SGHNT and CDR2 is YENEEA. This CDR3 comprises 16 residues. Trimming cost V 4 bases and J 5 bases; bases outside gene matches: 9. The CDR3, as DNA: TGTGCCAGCAGCTCAGGCTATAGCGGGAGAAACAATGAGCAGTTCTTC. As protein: CASSSGYSGRNNEQFF.

This clonotype occurred many times. This chain joins TRBV7-2 and TRBJ2-3; D unclear. The CDR3 has 13 amino acids. The germline gives CDR1 SGHTA, CDR2 FQGNSA. V was clipped by 5 bases and J by 7 bases, with 13 bases between them. The CDR3 nucleotides are TGTGCCAGCAGCCTCCTGACTCTTTATACGCAGTATTTT. As protein: CASSLLTLYTQYF.

In regard to this clonotype: The junction does not match germline at one end; this may be a read error. This chain connects TRBV29-1 to TRBJ1-2; no clear D gene. This CDR3 has 11 residues. Germline values: CDR1 SQVTM, CDR2 ANQGSEA. Written as DNA, the CDR3 is TGCAGCGTCAACTCTAACTCTGGCTACACCTTC. Translated, it gives CSVNSNSGYTF.

This clonotype has more than one count but fewer than ten. The chain couples TRBV7-6 to TRBJ1-2; D not certain. V was cut by 2 bases and J by 6 bases, with 10 bases left in between. The CDR3 runs to 13 residues. CDR1 and CDR2 (germline): SGHVS, FNYEAQ. The CDR3: CASSLRVGDGYTF. As DNA, the CDR3 is TGTGCCAGCAGCTTACGGGTTGGGGATGGCTACACCTTC.

This chain joins TRBV19 and TRBJ2-2; D might be TRBD1 or TRBD2, each matching 6 bases. Per the germline V gene, CDR1 is LNHDA and CDR2 is SQIVND (reference sequence). The CDR3 spans 16 residues. V was shortened by 5 bases and J by 2 bases, with 15 bases between the two germline ends. Here the CDR3 DNA reads TGTGCCAGTAGTTCCGCTCCCGGGGGCAACACCGGGGAGCTGTTTTTT. This translates into CASSSAPGGNTGELFF.

The V gene is TRBV7-3, the J gene TRBJ2-2; no clear D. The CDR3 runs to 13 residues. Germline V gene sequence: CDR1 SGHTA, CDR2 FQGTGA. Trimming removed 4 bases at V and 3 bases at J, with 6 bases between. CDR3 sequence reads: CASSSRDTGELFF. In nucleotides, the CDR3 is TGTGCCAGCAGCTCCCGGGACACCGGGGAGCTGTTTTTT.

This clonotype turned up a few times. The rearrangement joins TRBV20-1 to TRBJ1-5, with a possible D match to TRBD1 (5 bases). This CDR3 is 13 amino acids long. V was trimmed by 4 bases and J by 3 bases, leaving 10 bases between them. Germline V lookup: CDR1 DFQATT, CDR2 SNEGSKA (reference sequence). The CDR3 here is CSATRGANQPQHF. For the CDR3, the DNA is TGCAGTGCTACCCGCGGGGCCAATCAGCCCCAGCATTTT.

This clonotype appeared many times. The chain combines TRBV7-2 with TRBJ1-2, with D tentatively TRBD1 (5 bases). The CDR3 consists of 14 residues. Germline CDR1 reads SGHTA; CDR2 reads FQGNSA. Trimming took off 3 bases at V and 0 bases at J, with 8 bases between the two ends. CDR3 DNA sequence: TGTGCCAGCAGCTTCGACAGATCTAACTATGGCTACACCTTC. This translates into CASSFDRSNYGYTF.

This clonotype occurred many times. The chain links TRBV7-8 to TRBJ2-1, with TRBD2 matching 11 bases. Per germline, CDR1 SGHVS and CDR2 FQNEAQ. V was clipped by 5 bases and J by 4 bases; unmatched bases: 16. This CDR3 is built from 19 residues. CDR3 loop: CASSPRGLAAAGPYNEQFF. CDR3 bases: TGTGCCAGCAGCCCGCGGGGACTAGCGGCCGCCGGACCATACAATGAGCAGTTCTTC.

V and J are TRBV6-1 and TRBJ1-1; maybe TRBD1 (5 bases). The germline V gene encodes CDR1 MNHNS and CDR2 SASEGT. V was shortened by 10 bases and J by 1 base, with 16 bases between the two germline ends. The CDR3 loop spans 14 amino acids. The CDR3 nucleotides read TGTGCCACCACCCTGGGGGGACCGAACACTGAAGCTTTCTTT. It is translated as CATTLGGPNTEAFF.

CDR3 protein: CASSAGWQGKNTEAFF. The CDR3 DNA sequence: TGTGCCAGCAGCGCAGGTTGGCAGGGGAAGAACACTGAAGCTTTCTTT. The chain has TRBV11-2 and TRBJ1-1, with D possibly matching TRBD1 (6 bases). The CDR3 spans 16 residues. The germline CDR1 and CDR2 sequences are SGHAT and FQNNGV. The V gene lost 5 bases and the J gene lost 1 base, with 17 bases spanning the gap.

This rearrangement joins TRBV6-6 to TRBJ2-5; 12 nucleotides line up with TRBD2. The V gene's germline CDR1 is MNHNY and CDR2 SVGAGI (reference sequence). V was pared by 5 bases and J by 5 bases, with 12 bases of the junction left unmatched. This CDR3 has 17 residues. The CDR3: CASSVASGRALEETQYF. The CDR3 DNA sequence: TGTGCCAGCAGTGTAGCTAGCGGGAGGGCCCTCGAGGAGACCCAGTACTTC.

In this sample, this clonotype turned up many times. The gene calls are TRBV10-2 and TRBJ1-2; TRBD1 agrees at 8 bases. The J segment lost 6 bases and the V segment lost 5 bases, leaving 2 bases of the junction unmatched. Germline CDR1 WSHSY, CDR2 SAAADI. CDR3 length: 12 residues. DNA of the CDR3: TGCGCCAGCAGTAAACAGGGGGATGGCTACACCTTC. The encoded protein is CASSKQGDGYTF.

The V and J genes are TRBV7-2 and TRBJ2-3; 10 bases align to TRBD2. The CDR3 loop spans 17 amino acids. Germline V CDR1 and CDR2: SGHTA, FQGNSA. The ends lost 1 base at V and 3 bases at J; junction bases unmatched: 7. The CDR3 here is CASSLDTSSGRTDTQYF. Written as DNA, the CDR3 is TGTGCCAGCAGCTTAGACACGTCTAGCGGGAGAACAGATACGCAGTATTTT. Together with reference TRBV7-2 and TRBJ2-3, the CDR3 gives the full variable domain: GAGVSQSPSNKVTEKGKDVELRCDPISGHTALYWYRQSLGQGLEFLIYFQGNSAPDKSGLPSDRFSAERTGGSVSTLTIQRTQQEDSAVYLCASSLDTSSGRTDTQYFGPGTRLTVL.

This clonotype was recorded at least ten times. V usage is TRBV7-2 and J usage is TRBJ2-5; a possible D gene is TRBD2 (5 bases). V was trimmed by 5 bases and J by 5 bases, leaving 12 bases between them. The CDR3 extends over 13 amino acids. Per the germline V gene, CDR1 is SGHTA and CDR2 is FQGNSA. CDR3 nucleotide sequence: TGTGCCAGCAGCCCCAGACTATCCGAGACCCAGTACTTC. Amino acids: CASSPRLSETQYF.

This clonotype was counted many times. V usage is TRBV7-6 and J usage is TRBJ2-1; the D is unclear. The CDR3 contains 13 residues. Germline V gene data show CDR1 as SGHVS and CDR2 as FNYEAQ. Trimming took 0 bases from V and 9 from J, leaving 9 bases between them. The DNA of the CDR3 is TGTGCCAGCAGCTTAGCGCTGGGGTTTGAGCAGTTCTTC. It codes for CASSLALGFEQFF. Full variable domain (missing parts from reference TRBV7-6 and TRBJ2-1): GAGVSQSPRYKVTKRGQDVALRCDPISGHVSLYWYRQALGQGPEFLTYFNYEAQQDKSGLPNDRFSAERPEGSISTLTIQRTEQRDSAMYRCASSLALGFEQFFGPGTRLTVL.

This clonotype was found a few times. The chain joins TRBV5-5 to TRBJ2-7, with D possibly being TRBD2 (5 bases). V dropped 4 bases and J dropped 2 bases, with 13 bases sitting between them. Per the germline V gene, CDR1 is SGHKS and CDR2 is YYEKEE (reference sequence). The CDR3 covers 14 residues. CDR3 sequence: CASSPRGVPYEQYF. The CDR3 region has the DNA TGTGCCAGCAGCCCCCGGGGTGTCCCCTACGAGCAGTACTTC.

This clonotype came up many times. V usage is TRBV7-2 and J usage is TRBJ2-5; possible D gene TRBD1, 6 bases. The CDR3 totals 13 residues. Germline V gives CDR1 SGHTA, CDR2 FQGNSA. Trimming removed 6 bases at V and 4 bases at J, with 12 bases between. The CDR3 nucleotides are TGTGCCAGCAGTAGAAACAGGGTAGAGACCCAGTACTTC. This translates into CASSRNRVETQYF.

V and J are TRBV7-2 and TRBJ2-1; tentative D call: TRBD2 (5 bases). The V gene's germline CDR1 is SGHTA and CDR2 FQGNSA. The ends were cut back, 6 bases at V and 16 bases at J, with 16 bases in the middle. The CDR3 runs to 11 residues. The CDR3 region has the DNA TGTGCCAGCAGACGGACTCTGGATCATTTCTTC. The encoded protein is CASRRTLDHFF.

The sample holds a few counts of this clonotype. The chain uses TRBV28 and TRBJ1-6; D is possibly TRBD1 (6 bases). The CDR3 contains 15 residues. V shed 4 bases and J shed 7 bases, with 14 bases lying between them. Germline lookup yields CDR1 MDHEN and CDR2 SYDVKM. CDR3 in DNA: TGTGCCAGCAGTTCCTGGGGGGGCTGGAATTCACCCCTCCACTTT. This sequence encodes CASSSWGGWNSPLHF.

There are many counts of this clonotype. The rearrangement joins TRBV7-2 to TRBJ2-1; D unresolved. The length of the CDR3 is 13 residues. Per the germline V gene, CDR1 is SGHTA and CDR2 is FQGNSA. The V end was cut by 5 bases, the J end by 3 bases, with 8 bases between. As DNA, the CDR3 is TGTGCCAGCAGCCCGGAGAGCTACAATGAGCAGTTCTTC. Protein product: CASSPESYNEQFF.